This is a list of T cell receptor beta chains from one sample in a study of blood T cell repertoires in COVID-19. Sequenced by immunoSEQ multiplex PCR; TCRdb stores in-frame clones only, minus some. The sample records over 150,000 clones, about nine tenths being singletons. Sequencing was done on a sample of peripheral blood. These receptors were taken from a man aged 18 to 29 with acute or convalescent COVID-19. Each CDR3 is given with its conserved first and last residue. The D gene is left open where the match is weak. Clone size is given for some rows only: seen once, a few or many times, or a class if the clone is expanded.

d_gene | abundance | j_gene | v_gene | CDR3nt | CDR3aa
. | . | TRBJ1-3 | TRBV6-1 | TGTGCCAGCAGTGACAGGTCTGGAAACACCATATATTTT | CASSDRSGNTIYF
. | . | TRBJ1-1 | TRBV5-1 | TGCGCCAGCAGCTTGTTGGCAGGGGTGAACACTGAAGCTTTCTTT | CASSLLAGVNTEAFF
. | . | TRBJ1-2 | TRBV6-5 | TGTGCCAGCACCTCGACGCAGGGATATGGCTACACCTTC | CASTSTQGYGYTF
TRBD1 | . | TRBJ2-2 | TRBV5-1 | TGCGCCAGCAGCTGGGACAGCCCCTCGAACACCGGGGAGCTGTTTTTT | CASSWDSPSNTGELFF
. | . | TRBJ1-2 | TRBV12-5 | TGTGCTAGTGGTTCTCTCTTGGGGGGTTCCTATGGCTACACCTTC | CASGSLLGGSYGYTF
TRBD1 | once | TRBJ1-5 | TRBV7-8 | TGTGCCAGCAGCGCTGTGGGACAGGGAGATCAGCCCCAGCATTTT | CASSAVGQGDQPQHF
. | . | TRBJ2-1 | TRBV2 | TGTGCCAGCATTCGGTCTAGTCCCAATGAGCAGTTCTTC | CASIRSSPNEQFF
. | . | TRBJ2-1 | TRBV9 | TGTGCCAGCAGCGTAGAGGACAGCCCGTACGGTGAGCAGTTCTTC | CASSVEDSPYGEQFF
. | . | TRBJ1-6 | TRBV7-2 | TGTGCCAGCAGCCCCTACAGGAATTCACCCCTCCACTTT | CASSPYRNSPLHF
TRBD1 | . | TRBJ1-2 | TRBV12-3/TRBV12-4 | TGTGCCAGCAGTTTAGGAGGGGGCGCGGGCTACACCTTC | CASSLGGGAGYTF
. | . | TRBJ2-1 | TRBV11-2 | TGTGCCAGCAGGAATCCGGGCCGGGGTAATGAGCAGTTCTTC | CASRNPGRGNEQFF
. | . | TRBJ1-4 | TRBV27 | TGTGCCAGCAGTCCCGGACCCGGAGGGGCGACTAATGAAAAACTGTTTTTT | CASSPGPGGATNEKLFF
TRBD2 | . | TRBJ2-1 | TRBV2 | TGTGCCAGCAGCGCCGGGACTAGCGGAAACAATGAGCAGTTCTTC | CASSAGTSGNNEQFF
. | . | TRBJ2-2 | TRBV18 | TGTGCCAGCTCACCAGGACAAGCGAACACCGGGGAGCTGTTTTTT | CASSPGQANTGELFF
TRBD1 | . | TRBJ2-7 | TRBV4-1 | TGCGCCAGCAGCTCTAGGACAGGGGGCCTTTACGAGCAGTACTTC | CASSSRTGGLYEQYF
. | . | TRBJ1-4 | TRBV5-1 | TGCGCCAGCAGCTTGGGAGGAGGCGCTAATGAAAAACTGTTTTTT | CASSLGGGANEKLFF
. | few | TRBJ2-1 | TRBV4-1 | TGCGCCAGCAGCCGAACAGTGAGCTCCTACAATGAGCAGTTCTTC | CASSRTVSSYNEQFF
. | . | TRBJ1-2 | TRBV6-6 | TGTGCCAGCAGTTATAAACAAGGGGCCGACGGTAGAGGCTACACCTTC | CASSYKQGADGRGYTF
TRBD1 | . | TRBJ1-2 | TRBV6-5 | TGTGCCAGCAGTTATGAGGGGGCAGGCGGCTACACCTTC | CASSYEGAGGYTF
TRBD1 | . | TRBJ1-5 | TRBV24-1 | TGTGCCACCAGTGATTCGACAGGGGGCGTGAATCAGCCCCAGCATTTT | CATSDSTGGVNQPQHF
TRBD2 | . | TRBJ2-1 | TRBV7-6 | TGTGCCAGCAGCTTACCCCCCACGGCGGGAGGGTACAATGAGCAGTTCTTC | CASSLPPTAGGYNEQFF
TRBD1 | . | TRBJ2-7 | TRBV18 | TGTGCCAGCTCACTTGACCGGGACAGCCCCTACGAGCAGTACTTC | CASSLDRDSPYEQYF
TRBD2 | . | TRBJ2-5 | TRBV14 | TGTGCCAGCAGCCTAAGACTAGCGGGGAAGGGGACCCAGTACTTC | CASSLRLAGKGTQYF
. | . | TRBJ2-7 | TRBV23-1 | TGCGCCAGCAGTCGACAGACGTACGAGCAGTACTTC | CASSRQTYEQYF
TRBD1 | . | TRBJ1-1 | TRBV6-5 | TGTGCCAGCAATAACAGGGGGCCGGTGAACACTGAAGCTTTCTTT | CASNNRGPVNTEAFF
. | . | TRBJ1-2 | TRBV4-1 | TGCGCCAGCCATATAGGGGGAGGGGTAAACTATGGCTACACCTTC | CASHIGGGVNYGYTF
TRBD1 | . | TRBJ1-5 | TRBV6-5 | TGTGCCAGCATCCTACCAGGGGGGTCCCAGCATTTT | CASILPGGSQHF
TRBD1 | . | TRBJ2-7 | TRBV27 | TGTGCCAGCAGTTCCGGACAGGGAGGCGAGCAGTACTTC | CASSSGQGGEQYF
TRBD1 | . | TRBJ1-2 | TRBV28 | TGTGCCAGCGAGACGGGACAGGGAATTTACTATGGCTACACCTTC | CASETGQGIYYGYTF
. | . | TRBJ1-1 | TRBV10-1 | TGCGCCAGCAGCAACACAGGGTTCACTGAAGCTTTCTTT | CASSNTGFTEAFF
TRBD2 | . | TRBJ2-3 | TRBV6-5 | TGTGCCAGCAGTTGGGCGGGGGGCACAGATACGCAGTATTTT | CASSWAGGTDTQYF
. | . | TRBJ1-1 | TRBV18 | TGTGCCACCTCCCCTATGAACACTGAAGCTTTCTTT | CATSPMNTEAFF
TRBD2 | . | TRBJ2-3 | TRBV14 | TGTGCCAGCAGCCTATATCGTCCTATGGTGGGCGGGAGGAGCACAGATACGCAGTATTTT | CASSLYRPMVGGRSTDTQYF
. | . | TRBJ1-1 | TRBV10-3 | TGTGCCATCAGTGAGTCTCAGGGAACGAACACTGAAGCTTTCTTT | CAISESQGTNTEAFF
TRBD1 | . | TRBJ1-1 | TRBV25-1 | TGTGCCAGCAGTGAACGGGACAGATTATATGCGAAAGCTTTCTTT | CASSERDRLYAKAFF
TRBD1 | . | TRBJ1-3 | TRBV5-1 | TGCGCCAGCAGCCCCGGGACAGGGATATTGGGGGGAAACACCATATATTTT | CASSPGTGILGGNTIYF
. | once | TRBJ1-3 | TRBV29-1 | TGCAGCGCCGCCTCAGGGGCCTCTAACTCTGGAAACACCATATATTTT | CSAASGASNSGNTIYF
. | . | TRBJ1-2 | TRBV20-1 | TGCAGTGCTAGAGGAGTGGATGGCTACACCTTC | CSARGVDGYTF
. | . | TRBJ1-1 | TRBV18 | TGTGCCAGCTCACCAACGGGGGGGACTGAAGCTTTCTTT | CASSPTGGTEAFF
TRBD2 | . | TRBJ2-5 | TRBV5-1 | TGCGCCAGCAGCTTTTCTAGCGGGTACCTGGGGACCCAGTACTTC | CASSFSSGYLGTQYF
TRBD2 | . | TRBJ2-3 | TRBV6-7 | TGTGCCAGCAGTTACCCGAGCGGGAGTTCGACAGATACGCAGTATTTT | CASSYPSGSSTDTQYF
TRBD1 | . | TRBJ2-5 | TRBV6-5 | TGTGCCAGCAGTTACGCTGGGACAGGGGGAGAGACCCAGTACTTC | CASSYAGTGGETQYF
. | . | TRBJ2-6 | TRBV27 | TGTGCCAGCAGTTTGAGCCCGGCACTCACAGGGTACTCTGGGGCCAACGTCCTGACTTTC | CASSLSPALTGYSGANVLTF
. | . | TRBJ2-3 | TRBV7-9 | TGTGCCAGCAGCTTAGCCAGTAGCACAGATACGCAGTATTTT | CASSLASSTDTQYF
TRBD1 | . | TRBJ2-7 | TRBV9 | TGTGCCAGCAGCGTAGCGGGACAGGGCTTTTACGAGCAGTACTTC | CASSVAGQGFYEQYF
TRBD1 | . | TRBJ1-1 | TRBV24-1 | TGTGCCACCAGTGATTCAGGGGGCCCCAACACTGAAGCTTTCTTT | CATSDSGGPNTEAFF
. | . | TRBJ1-4 | TRBV2 | TGTGCCAGCCGAAGGGGATTAGCAGAAAAACTGTTTTTT | CASRRGLAEKLFF
TRBD1 | . | TRBJ2-7 | TRBV19 | TGTGCCAGTAGTTTCGCAGGGGGCCCTTCCTACGAGCAGTACTTC | CASSFAGGPSYEQYF
TRBD1 | . | TRBJ1-1 | TRBV19 | TGTGCCAGTAGACGGACAGGGCTGGACACTGAAGCTTTCTTT | CASRRTGLDTEAFF
. | . | TRBJ1-2 | TRBV30 | TGTGCCTGGAGTGTAGAGACTCTTGGCTACACCTTC | CAWSVETLGYTF
. | . | TRBJ1-3 | TRBV9 | TGTGCCAGCAGTAGAGGTAGCTCTGGAAACACCATATATTTT | CASSRGSSGNTIYF
TRBD2 | once | TRBJ2-7 | TRBV27 | TGTGCCAGCAGTCCCAGACTAGCGGGAGGCTACGAGCAGTACTTC | CASSPRLAGGYEQYF
. | . | TRBJ1-1 | TRBV7-9 | TGTGCCAGCAGCTTTCCGACAAAGAACACTGAAGCTTTCTTT | CASSFPTKNTEAFF
. | . | TRBJ2-1 | TRBV21-1 | TGTGCCAGCAGCAAAGTTGAAACTAGCGGGACGAATGAGCAGTTCTTC | CASSKVETSGTNEQFF
TRBD1 | . | TRBJ2-7 | TRBV3-1/TRBV3-2 | TGTGCCAGCAGCCCTAACAGGGGGGCCTACGAGCAGTACTTC | CASSPNRGAYEQYF